A selection of T cell receptor beta chains follows, all from one sample in a study of T cell responses to AZD1222 COVID-19 vaccine. Repertoires were generated with immunoSEQ multiplex PCR, while TCRdb's copy carries only in-frame clones and drops some. The sample lists roughly 130,000 clones; 88% were seen once. Sequences were derived from peripheral blood, sampled on day 0 of AZD1222 vaccination. All receptors come from an adult in good health. CDR3s include the opening cysteine and the closing phenylalanine or tryptophan. A D gene is named only where the DNA matches it firmly. Only part of the rows carry a size: once, few, many, or a class if the clone is expanded.

>-|TRBD2|TRBJ2-1|TRBV6-2/TRBV6-3
TGTGCCAGCAGCCCCGGGACTACTGAGCAGTTCTTC
CASSPGTTEQFF
>-|-|TRBJ1-2|TRBV7-6
TGTGCCAGCAGCCCCTACAGGGTCGAGGGCTACACCTTC
CASSPYRVEGYTF
>-|TRBD1|TRBJ1-1|TRBV6-6
TGTGCCAGCACACTAGACAGGGCGGGCACTGAAGCTTTCTTT
CASTLDRAGTEAFF
>few|-|TRBJ2-3|TRBV5-4
TGTGCCAGCAGCTTCCAGGGGTTGACAGATACGCAGTATTTT
CASSFQGLTDTQYF
>once|TRBD1|TRBJ1-6|TRBV10-1
TGCGCCAGCAGTTCGGGACAGGTGAATTCACCCCTCCACTTT
CASSSGQVNSPLHF
>-|TRBD1|TRBJ2-7|TRBV7-2
TGTGCCAGCAGCCCGGGACAGGGGGCTGGCGAGCAGTACTTC
CASSPGQGAGEQYF
>-|TRBD2|TRBJ2-5|TRBV4-1
TGCGCCAGCAGCCCTTCCCGGAGCGGGGGTGGAGAGACCCAGTACTTC
CASSPSRSGGGETQYF
>once|-|TRBJ2-7|TRBV2
TGTGCCAGCAACTCTGACGGTTACGAGCAGTACTTC
CASNSDGYEQYF
>-|-|TRBJ1-1|TRBV5-6
TGTGCCAGCAGCGTTGGTTTGGGGAAAGGGGACACTGAAGCTTTCTTT
CASSVGLGKGDTEAFF
>-|TRBD1|TRBJ1-6|TRBV30
TGTGCCTGGGGGACAGGCGGGGGGAATTCACCCCTCCACTTT
CAWGTGGGNSPLHF
>-|-|TRBJ2-5|TRBV24-1
TGTGCCACCAGTGACCACCAGTGGACCCAGTACTTC
CATSDHQWTQYF
>-|TRBD2|TRBJ2-7|TRBV11-2
TGTGCCAGCAGCTTAGGGCTAGCGGGGAGTGTGTGGGAGCAGTACTTC
CASSLGLAGSVWEQYF
>few|TRBD1|TRBJ1-2|TRBV9
TGTGCCAGCAGCGGGAGGGGGCGAAATTATGGCTACACCTTC
CASSGRGRNYGYTF
>-|-|TRBJ2-3|TRBV11-3
TGTGCCAGCAGCTTAGATCCGGAATCGGATACGCAGTATTTT
CASSLDPESDTQYF
>-|TRBD1|TRBJ2-1|TRBV3-1/TRBV3-2
TGTGCCAGCAGCCAAGATAACAGGGGGAATGAGCAGTTCTTC
CASSQDNRGNEQFF
>-|-|TRBJ1-2|TRBV5-4
TGTGCCAGCAGCTTGCCGGTGGCGGATGGCTACACCTTC
CASSLPVADGYTF
>-|-|TRBJ1-5|TRBV28
TGTGCCAGCAGTTTACGGGCCACAAGGTATCCCCAGCATTTT
CASSLRATRYPQHF
>-|-|TRBJ1-4|TRBV19
TGTGCCAGTAGTAGAGCAACTAATGAAAAACTGTTTTTT
CASSRATNEKLFF
>-|-|TRBJ2-5|TRBV7-2
TGTGCCAGCAGCCCCTGGGACGGCCAAGAGACCCAGTACTTC
CASSPWDGQETQYF
>-|-|TRBJ1-3|TRBV6-5
TGTGCCAGCAGTTACTCGAGGGTCTCTGGAAACACCATATATTTT
CASSYSRVSGNTIYF
>-|TRBD1|TRBJ2-7|TRBV24-1
TGTGCCACCAGTGATCCGGGACAGGGGGCCTACGAGCAGTACTTC
CATSDPGQGAYEQYF
>-|TRBD1|TRBJ2-2|TRBV11-2
TGTGCCAGCAGCGGAAGGGACAGGGGCCCCGGGGAGCTGTTTTTT
CASSGRDRGPGELFF
>-|-|TRBJ2-7|TRBV6-1
TGTGCCAGCAGTGAAAAAGGCCCGGGACGGACCTACGAGCAGTACTTC
CASSEKGPGRTYEQYF
>-|-|TRBJ2-3|TRBV6-5
TGTGCCAGCAGTTACAATCTAGCTGATACGCAGTATTTT
CASSYNLADTQYF